Detailed here is one T cell receptor (beta chain). Its matching antigen is unknown. This sample is part of a study of early T cells in non-severe SARS-CoV-2 infection. Overall study context: The chains were unpaired, and the sequenced material was bulk RNA from unsorted whole blood.

Individual cDNA molecules were tagged with unique molecular identifiers. Each CDR3 protein gets one entry after TCRdb re-called the 5' RACE reads with MiXCR. The table includes more than 30,000 distinct CDR3 sequences, roughly 7.1% detected once. Study conclusions and caveats: In VDJdb matching, anti-spike CD8 responses were favored while private and CD4 specificities went missing.

CDR3 length: 12 amino acids. V lost 2 bases to trimming and J lost 13 bases; unmatched junction nucleotides: 3. This TCR came from an adult who was a healthcare worker with PCR-confirmed SARS-CoV-2 infection or an uninfected control (not recorded which). The rearrangement uses TRBV12-3 or TRBV12-4 and TRBJ2-3, with 10 bases fitting TRBD2. The starting material was whole blood, obtained at baseline. CDR3 sequence: CASSLRSGREYF. The CDR3 nucleotides read TGTGCCAGCAGTTTACGGAGCGGGAGGGAGTATTTT.